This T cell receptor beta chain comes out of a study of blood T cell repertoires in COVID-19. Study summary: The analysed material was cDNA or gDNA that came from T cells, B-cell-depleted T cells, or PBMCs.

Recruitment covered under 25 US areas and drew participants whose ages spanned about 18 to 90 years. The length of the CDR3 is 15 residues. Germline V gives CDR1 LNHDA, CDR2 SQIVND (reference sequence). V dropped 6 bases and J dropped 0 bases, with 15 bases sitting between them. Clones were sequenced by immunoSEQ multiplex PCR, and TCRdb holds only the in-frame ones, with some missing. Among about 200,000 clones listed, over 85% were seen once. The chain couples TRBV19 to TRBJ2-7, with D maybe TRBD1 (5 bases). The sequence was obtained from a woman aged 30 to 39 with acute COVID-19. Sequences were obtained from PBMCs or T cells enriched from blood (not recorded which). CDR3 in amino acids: CASRAGSEPSYEQYF. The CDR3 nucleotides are TGTGCCAGTAGAGCAGGGTCGGAACCCTCCTACGAGCAGTACTTC.